The 23 T cell receptor beta chains listed next were all sequenced from one sample in a study of blood T cell repertoires in COVID-19. The assay was immunoSEQ multiplex PCR, and TCRdb's table has in-frame clones only and misses some. The sample carries 200,000 to 250,000 clones, 75% to 85% recorded once. The sequenced material came from peripheral blood. These receptors came from a woman in her sixties or seventies with COVID-19, enrolled during active disease.

V is TRBV28 and J is TRBJ1-1; TRBD1 is a possible D gene (6 bases). Germline assignment: CDR1 MDHEN and CDR2 SYDVKM. V shed 5 bases and J shed 6 bases, with 16 bases lying between them. The CDR3 spans 14 residues. CDR3 region: CASSTPTGVPEAFF. The CDR3 nucleotides read TGTGCCAGCAGTACCCCGACAGGAGTCCCTGAAGCTTTCTTT.

The chain joins TRBV7-2 to TRBJ2-3; tentatively, D is TRBD1 (6 bases). CDR1 is SGHTA and CDR2 is FQGNSA in the germline V gene. With 5 bases removed from V and 4 bases from J, the gap between germline ends came to 19 bases. The CDR3 covers 16 residues. CDR3 sequence: CASSGKKLTGADTQYF. CDR3 DNA: TGTGCCAGCAGCGGAAAGAAGTTGACAGGAGCAGATACGCAGTATTTT.

The chain is built from TRBV29-1 and TRBJ2-7; 11 nucleotides agree with TRBD2. The CDR3 is made up of 13 amino acids. CDR1 SQVTM and CDR2 ANQGSEA come from the germline V gene. V shed 7 bases and J 1 base; nucleotides not matched to a gene: 3. The CDR3 loop is CSARTSGSYEQYF. CDR3 nucleotide sequence: TGCAGCGCAAGGACTAGCGGGTCCTACGAGCAGTACTTC.

The V call is TRBV9, the J call TRBJ2-7; the D gene is possibly TRBD2 (6 bases). Trimming removed 0 bases at V and 2 bases at J, with 9 bases between. This CDR3 has 14 residues. Germline-derived CDR1 and CDR2 are SGDLS and YYNGEE. The CDR3 reads CASSVAGEAYEQYF. The CDR3 bases are TGTGCCAGCAGCGTAGCTGGGGAGGCCTACGAGCAGTACTTC.

The CDR3 spells CASSSGTKNTEAFF. Here the CDR3 DNA reads TGTGCCAGCAGCTCAGGGACAAAGAACACTGAAGCTTTCTTT. The V gene is TRBV5-4, the J gene TRBJ1-1; tentatively, D is TRBD1 (6 bases). The germline gives CDR1 SGHNT, CDR2 YYREEE (reference sequence). There are 14 residues in the CDR3. Trimming shortened V by 3 bases and J by 1 base, and 10 bases separated the two germline ends.

The rearrangement uses TRBV19 and TRBJ2-7; 8 bases line up with TRBD1. Unmatched junction bases numbered 8, after V lost 9 bases and J lost 4 bases. The germline V gene has CDR1 LNHDA and CDR2 SQIVND (reference sequence). The CDR3 has 13 amino acids. CDR3 sequence reads: CARKGQGDYEQYF. Here the CDR3 DNA reads TGTGCCAGGAAAGGACAGGGTGATTACGAGCAGTACTTC. Based on the CDR3 plus reference TRBV19 and TRBJ2-7, the full variable domain is DGGITQSPKYLFRKEGQNVTLSCEQNLNHDAMYWYRQDPGQGLRLIYYSQIVNDFQKGDIAEGYSVSREKKESFPLTVTSAQKNPTAFYLCARKGQGDYEQYFGPGTRLTVT.

CDR3 sequence (DNA): TGTGCCAGCAGCTTAGCTCTGTTCGGTCGGCGGGAAGAGACCCAGTACTTC. It translates to CASSLALFGRREETQYF. This chain joins TRBV11-3 and TRBJ2-5, with a possible D match to TRBD2 (5 bases). This CDR3 spans 17 amino acids. The V end lost 1 base, the J end lost 3 bases, and 18 bases lay between the germline ends. The germline gives CDR1 SGHNT, CDR2 YENEEA.

The chain has TRBV3-1 (or the pseudogene TRBV3-2) and TRBJ2-5; possible D gene TRBD2, 6 bases. CDR3 length equals 16 residues. Germline V lookup: CDR1 LGHDT, CDR2 YNNKEL (reference sequence). Trimming pared 2 bases from V and 4 bases from J, leaving 17 bases between. The CDR3 is CASSQFRLDVGETQYF. The CDR3 nucleotides are TGTGCCAGCAGCCAATTCCGACTAGATGTAGGAGAGACCCAGTACTTC.

This chain connects TRBV4-1 to TRBJ1-5; D not resolved. The germline gives CDR1 MGHRA, CDR2 YSYEKL. The germline V and J ends were trimmed by 4 bases and 0 bases, with 7 bases remaining between them. The CDR3 sequence is 14 residues long. CDR3 sequence (DNA): TGCGCCAGCAGCCCTACAGTTAGCAATCAGCCCCAGCATTTT. This gives the protein CASSPTVSNQPQHF.

V usage is TRBV4-3 and J usage is TRBJ2-2; no firm D call. This CDR3 is built from 16 residues. V was shortened by 2 bases and J by 7 bases, with 17 bases between the two germline ends. CDR1 and CDR2 from the germline V gene are LGHNA and YSLEER. The chain's CDR3 is CASSQLRGNPDGELFF. The CDR3 DNA reads TGCGCCAGCAGCCAATTACGTGGCAACCCCGACGGGGAGCTGTTTTTT.

This clone was counted once. The gene calls are TRBV18 and TRBJ1-5; no clear D gene. The CDR3 is 15 amino acids. Germline assignment: CDR1 KGHSH and CDR2 LQKENI. V dropped 3 bases and J dropped 4 bases, with 13 bases sitting between them. CDR3 sequence reads: CASSPSIRGNQPQHF. As DNA, the CDR3 is TGTGCCAGCTCACCCTCTATAAGAGGTAATCAGCCCCAGCATTTT.

This clone was observed a handful of times. The V gene is TRBV7-2, the J gene TRBJ1-1, with D unresolved. Trimming took off 5 bases at V and 3 bases at J, with 10 bases between the two ends. Germline lookup yields CDR1 SGHTA and CDR2 FQGNSA. The CDR3 covers 13 residues. The CDR3 DNA reads TGTGCCAGCAGCACAACCAGCGACACTGAAGCTTTCTTT. Its protein is CASSTTSDTEAFF. Full variable domain (rest looked up from reference TRBV7-2 and TRBJ1-1): GAGVSQSPSNKVTEKGKDVELRCDPISGHTALYWYRQSLGQGLEFLIYFQGNSAPDKSGLPSDRFSAERTGGSVSTLTIQRTQQEDSAVYLCASSTTSDTEAFFGQGTRLTVV.

The V call is TRBV5-4, the J call TRBJ1-5; D gene unclear. This CDR3 is 14 amino acids long. The V end lost 0 bases, the J end lost 1 base, and 5 bases lay between the germline ends. Germline V lookup: CDR1 SGHNT, CDR2 YYREEE (reference sequence). The CDR3 region has the DNA TGTGCCAGCAGCTTGGAGCCGAGCAATCAGCCCCAGCATTTT. This translates into CASSLEPSNQPQHF.

The V and J genes are TRBV11-1 and TRBJ1-5, with D unclear. Per the germline V gene, CDR1 is SGHAT and CDR2 is FQDESV (reference sequence). The CDR3 has 15 residues. The V end was cut by 1 base, the J end by 0 bases, with 7 bases between. The CDR3 bases are TGTGCCAGCAGCTTAGAAGCCGATAGCAATCAGCCCCAGCATTTT. Its translation: CASSLEADSNQPQHF. Complete variable domain (other parts from reference TRBV11-1 and TRBJ1-5): EAEVAQSPRYKITEKSQAVAFWCDPISGHATLYWYRQILGQGPELLVQFQDESVVDDSQLPKDRFSAERLKGVDSTLKIQPAELGDSAMYLCASSLEADSNQPQHFGDGTRLSIL.

The chain employs TRBV9 and TRBJ2-2; D is possibly TRBD1 (5 bases). In germline, CDR1 is SGDLS, CDR2 YYNGEE. Trimming left V 0 bases short and J 2 bases short, with 11 bases between. The CDR3 has 16 amino acids. CDR3 loop: CASSVVIQANTGELFF. The CDR3 DNA reads as TGTGCCAGCAGCGTAGTCATACAGGCAAACACCGGGGAGCTGTTTTTT.

The chain links TRBV27 to TRBJ1-1; D is ambiguous. CDR3 length: 13 amino acids. Between the trimmed V and J ends, which lost 5 bases and 5 bases, there was a span of 12 bases. Germline CDR1 and CDR2: MNHEY and SMNVEV (reference sequence). This chain's CDR3 is CASSISERTEAFF. The DNA of the CDR3 is TGTGCCAGCAGTATCTCGGAGAGGACTGAAGCTTTCTTT.

V is TRBV18 and J is TRBJ2-7; 7 bases fit TRBD1. CDR1 and CDR2 from the germline V gene are KGHSH and LQKENI. This CDR3 contains 14 residues. J gave up 2 bases and V 0 bases, and 1 base lay outside the gene matches. DNA of the CDR3: TGTGCCAGCTCACCACCGGGACAGACCTACGAGCAGTACTTC. It codes for CASSPPGQTYEQYF.

The chain recombines TRBV7-9 with TRBJ2-3; D is perhaps TRBD2 (5 bases). Looked up from germline, CDR1 is SEHNR and CDR2 is FQNEAQ (reference sequence). This CDR3 spans 15 amino acids. V shed 1 base and J shed 1 base, with 9 bases lying between them. DNA for the CDR3: TGTGCCAGCAGCTTAGGGGCGGAGGGCACAGATACGCAGTATTTT. It encodes CASSLGAEGTDTQYF.

The V call is TRBV18, the J call TRBJ1-4, with a tentative D call TRBD1 (5 bases). The CDR3 has 17 residues. V lost 2 bases, J lost 2 bases, and 15 bases lay in between. The germline CDR1 and CDR2 sequences are KGHSH and LQKENI. Here the CDR3 reads CASSPEGQGHTNEKLFF. In DNA form, the CDR3 reads TGTGCCAGCTCACCAGAAGGGCAGGGCCATACTAATGAAAAACTGTTTTTT.

The chain uses TRBV5-1 and TRBJ2-7; D gene ambiguous. V was pared by 0 bases and J by 6 bases, with 16 bases between. The CDR3 totals 15 residues. Germline values: CDR1 SGHRS, CDR2 YFSETQ. The CDR3 coding sequence is TGCGCCAGCAGCTTGGCCAGGTTCAAGTTCGCCGAGCAGTACTTC. As protein: CASSLARFKFAEQYF.

The CDR3 protein is CASSFGQGDYGYTF. The CDR3 DNA reads TGTGCCAGCAGCTTCGGACAGGGCGACTATGGCTACACCTTC. The chain links TRBV9 to TRBJ1-2, with 8 bases lining up with TRBD1. The V gene end was trimmed by 4 bases and the J gene end by 3 bases; junction bases not matched to a gene: 5. Germline V gene lookup returns CDR1 SGDLS and CDR2 YYNGEE. There are 14 residues in the CDR3.

CDR3 in amino acids: CASSVGANNYGYTF. In nucleotides, the CDR3 is TGTGCCAGCAGCGTAGGGGCTAATAACTATGGCTACACCTTC. V is TRBV9 and J is TRBJ1-2; unclear D gene. This CDR3 has 14 amino acids. Trimming took off 0 bases at V and 1 base at J, with 7 bases between the two ends. Germline values: CDR1 SGDLS, CDR2 YYNGEE. The full variable domain, with the rest looked up from reference TRBV9 and TRBJ1-2, is DSGVTQTPKHLITATGQRVTLRCSPRSGDLSVYWYQQSLDQGLQFLIQYYNGEERAKGNILERFSAQQFPDLHSELNLSSLELGDSALYFCASSVGANNYGYTFGSGTRLTVV.

For the CDR3, the DNA is TGTGCCATCAGTGAGTCGACAGGGGGCATCTATGGCTACACCTTC. Its translation is CAISESTGGIYGYTF. This sequence joins TRBV10-3 and TRBJ1-2; 10 bases are shared with TRBD1. Germline V lookup: CDR1 ENHRY, CDR2 SYGVKD. After removal of 0 bases from V and 4 bases from J, the junction contained 2 bases not matched to a gene. This CDR3 spans 15 amino acids.